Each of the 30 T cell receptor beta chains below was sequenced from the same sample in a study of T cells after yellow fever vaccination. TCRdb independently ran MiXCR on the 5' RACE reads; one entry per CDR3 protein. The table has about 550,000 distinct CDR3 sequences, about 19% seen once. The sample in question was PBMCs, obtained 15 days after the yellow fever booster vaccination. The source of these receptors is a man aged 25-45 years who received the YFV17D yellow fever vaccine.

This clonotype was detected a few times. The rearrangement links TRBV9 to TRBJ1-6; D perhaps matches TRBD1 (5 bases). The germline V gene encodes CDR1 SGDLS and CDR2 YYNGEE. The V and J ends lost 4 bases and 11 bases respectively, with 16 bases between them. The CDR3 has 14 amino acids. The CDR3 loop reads CASSPGGELAPLHF. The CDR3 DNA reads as TGTGCCAGCAGCCCGGGGGGGGAATTAGCACCCCTCCACTTT.

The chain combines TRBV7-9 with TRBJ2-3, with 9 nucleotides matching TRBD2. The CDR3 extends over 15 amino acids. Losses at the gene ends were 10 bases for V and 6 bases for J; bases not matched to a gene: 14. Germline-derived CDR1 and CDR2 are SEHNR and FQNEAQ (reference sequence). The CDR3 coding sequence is TGTGCCACCCACCTACCGGGACTAGCTGTCGATACGCAGTATTTT. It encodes CATHLPGLAVDTQYF.

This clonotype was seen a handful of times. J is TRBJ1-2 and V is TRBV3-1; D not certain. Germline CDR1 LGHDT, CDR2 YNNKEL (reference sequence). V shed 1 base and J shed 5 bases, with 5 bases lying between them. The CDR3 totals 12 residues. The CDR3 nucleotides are TGTGCCAGCAGCCAAGTAGCTTATGGCTACACCTTC. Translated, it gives CASSQVAYGYTF.

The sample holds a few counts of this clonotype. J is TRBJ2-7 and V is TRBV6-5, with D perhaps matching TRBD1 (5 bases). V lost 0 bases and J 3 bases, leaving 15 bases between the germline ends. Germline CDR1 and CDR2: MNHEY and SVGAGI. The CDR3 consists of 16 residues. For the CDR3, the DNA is TGTGCCAGCAGTTACTCGTCTGGCGACAGACACTACGAGCAGTACTTC. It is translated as CASSYSSGDRHYEQYF.

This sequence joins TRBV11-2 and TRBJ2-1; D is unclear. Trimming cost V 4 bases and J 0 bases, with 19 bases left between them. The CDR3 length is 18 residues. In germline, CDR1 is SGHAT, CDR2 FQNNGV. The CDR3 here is CASSSGYGRQSSYNEQFF. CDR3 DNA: TGTGCCAGCAGCTCCGGGTATGGGCGTCAAAGCTCCTACAATGAGCAGTTCTTC.

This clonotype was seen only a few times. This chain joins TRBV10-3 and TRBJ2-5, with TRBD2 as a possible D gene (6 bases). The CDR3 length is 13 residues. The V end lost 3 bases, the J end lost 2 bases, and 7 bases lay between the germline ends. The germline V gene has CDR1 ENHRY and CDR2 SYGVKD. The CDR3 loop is CAISDGGQETQYF. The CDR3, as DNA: TGTGCCATCAGTGACGGGGGACAAGAGACCCAGTACTTC.

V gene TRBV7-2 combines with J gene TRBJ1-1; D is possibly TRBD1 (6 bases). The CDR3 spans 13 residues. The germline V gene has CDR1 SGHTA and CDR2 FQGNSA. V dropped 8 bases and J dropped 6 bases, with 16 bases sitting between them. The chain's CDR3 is CASLKGVEPEAFF. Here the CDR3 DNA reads TGTGCCAGCTTAAAGGGGGTTGAACCTGAAGCTTTCTTT.

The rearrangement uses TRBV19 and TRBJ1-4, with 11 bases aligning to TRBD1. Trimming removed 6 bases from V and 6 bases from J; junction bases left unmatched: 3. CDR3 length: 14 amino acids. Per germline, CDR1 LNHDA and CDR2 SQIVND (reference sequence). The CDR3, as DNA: TGTGCCAGTAGAAGGACAGGGGGCGATGAAAAACTGTTTTTT. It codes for CASRRTGGDEKLFF.

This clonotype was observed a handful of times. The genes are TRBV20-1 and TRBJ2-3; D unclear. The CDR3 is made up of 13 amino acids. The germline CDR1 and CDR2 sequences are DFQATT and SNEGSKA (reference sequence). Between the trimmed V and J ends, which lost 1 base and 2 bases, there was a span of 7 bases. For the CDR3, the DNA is TGCAGTGCTAGAGTGTCCACCACAGATACGCAGTATTTT. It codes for CSARVSTTDTQYF.

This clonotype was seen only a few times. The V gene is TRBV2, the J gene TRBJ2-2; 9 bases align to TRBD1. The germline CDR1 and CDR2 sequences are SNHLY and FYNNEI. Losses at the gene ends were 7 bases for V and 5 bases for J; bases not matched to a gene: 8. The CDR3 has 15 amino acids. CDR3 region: CASMKDRGVTGELFF. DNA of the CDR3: TGTGCCAGCATGAAGGACAGGGGCGTAACCGGGGAGCTGTTTTTT.

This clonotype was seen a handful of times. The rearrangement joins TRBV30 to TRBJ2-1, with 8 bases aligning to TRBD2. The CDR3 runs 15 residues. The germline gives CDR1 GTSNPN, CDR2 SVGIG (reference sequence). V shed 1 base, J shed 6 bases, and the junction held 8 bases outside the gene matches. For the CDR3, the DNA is TGTGCCTGGAGTGAGGGGTCTAGCGGGCTCAATGAGCAGTTCTTC. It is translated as CAWSEGSSGLNEQFF.

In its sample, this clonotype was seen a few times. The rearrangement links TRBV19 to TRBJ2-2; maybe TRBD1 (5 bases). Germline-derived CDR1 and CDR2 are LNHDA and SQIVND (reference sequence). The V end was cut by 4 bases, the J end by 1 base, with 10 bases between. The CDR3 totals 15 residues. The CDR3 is CASSTRQLNTGELFF. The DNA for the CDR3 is TGTGCCAGTAGTACAAGACAGTTGAACACCGGGGAGCTGTTTTTT.

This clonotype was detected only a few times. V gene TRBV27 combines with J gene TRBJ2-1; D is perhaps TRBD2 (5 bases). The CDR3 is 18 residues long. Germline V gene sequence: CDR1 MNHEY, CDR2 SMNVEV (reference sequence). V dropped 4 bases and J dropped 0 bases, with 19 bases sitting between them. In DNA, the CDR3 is TGTGCCAGCAGTTCAGGACTGGTTGGTAGGAGCTCCTACAATGAGCAGTTCTTC. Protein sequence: CASSSGLVGRSSYNEQFF.

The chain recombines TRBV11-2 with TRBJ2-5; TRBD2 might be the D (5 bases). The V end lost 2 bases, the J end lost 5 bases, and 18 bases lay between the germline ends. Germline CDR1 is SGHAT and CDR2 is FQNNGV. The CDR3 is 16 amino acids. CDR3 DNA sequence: TGTGCCAGCAGCTTAACGGACGGGATACTGTCGGAGACCCAGTACTTC. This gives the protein CASSLTDGILSETQYF.

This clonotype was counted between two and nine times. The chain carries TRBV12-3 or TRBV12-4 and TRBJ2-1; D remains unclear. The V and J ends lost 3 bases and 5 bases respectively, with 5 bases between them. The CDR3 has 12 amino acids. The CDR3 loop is CASSFPDNEQFF. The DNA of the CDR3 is TGTGCCAGCAGTTTTCCGGACAATGAGCAGTTCTTC.

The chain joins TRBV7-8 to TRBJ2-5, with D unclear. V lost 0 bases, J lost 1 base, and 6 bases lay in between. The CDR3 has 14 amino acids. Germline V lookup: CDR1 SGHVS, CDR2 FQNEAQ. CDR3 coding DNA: TGTGCCAGCAGCTTAGCCGAAATCCAAGAGACCCAGTACTTC. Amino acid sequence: CASSLAEIQETQYF.

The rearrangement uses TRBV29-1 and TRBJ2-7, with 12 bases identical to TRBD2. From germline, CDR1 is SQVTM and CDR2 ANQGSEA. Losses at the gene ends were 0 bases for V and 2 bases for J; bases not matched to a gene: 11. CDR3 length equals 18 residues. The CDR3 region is CSVEDGEGPSGRAYEQYF. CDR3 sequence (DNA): TGCAGCGTTGAAGATGGGGAGGGTCCTAGCGGGAGGGCCTACGAGCAGTACTTC.

This chain's CDR3 is CASSYSAGTKNIQYF. The CDR3 DNA reads TGTGCCAGCAGTTACTCTGCCGGAACCAAAAACATTCAGTACTTC. The chain combines TRBV6-5 with TRBJ2-4; no clear D gene. V lost 0 bases, J lost 2 bases, and 8 bases lay in between. CDR1 is MNHEY, CDR2 SVGAGI, per germline. The CDR3 consists of 15 residues.

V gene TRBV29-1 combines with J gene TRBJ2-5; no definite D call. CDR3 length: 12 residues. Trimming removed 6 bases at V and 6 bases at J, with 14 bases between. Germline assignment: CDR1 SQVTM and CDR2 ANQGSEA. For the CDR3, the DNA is TGCAGCGTAAAGGACGGAACTCAGACCCAGTACTTC. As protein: CSVKDGTQTQYF.

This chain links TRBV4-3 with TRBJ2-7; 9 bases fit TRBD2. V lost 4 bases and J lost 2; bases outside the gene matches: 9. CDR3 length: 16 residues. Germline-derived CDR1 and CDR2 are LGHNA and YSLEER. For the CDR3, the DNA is TGCGCCAGCAGCCGCTATACTAGCGGGTCTCCCTACGAGCAGTACTTC. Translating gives CASSRYTSGSPYEQYF.

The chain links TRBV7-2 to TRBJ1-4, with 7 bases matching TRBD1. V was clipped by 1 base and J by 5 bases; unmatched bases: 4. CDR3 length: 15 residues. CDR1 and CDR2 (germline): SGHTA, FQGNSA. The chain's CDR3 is CASSLVGTANEKLFF. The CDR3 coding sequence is TGTGCCAGCAGCTTAGTGGGGACAGCAAATGAAAAACTGTTTTTT.

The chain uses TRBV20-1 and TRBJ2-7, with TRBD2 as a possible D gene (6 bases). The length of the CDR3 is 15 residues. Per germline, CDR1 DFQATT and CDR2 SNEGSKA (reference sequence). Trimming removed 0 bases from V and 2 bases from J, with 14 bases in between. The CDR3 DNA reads TGCAGTGCTAGAGACCGACTAGAAGGGACCTACGAGCAGTACTTC. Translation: CSARDRLEGTYEQYF.

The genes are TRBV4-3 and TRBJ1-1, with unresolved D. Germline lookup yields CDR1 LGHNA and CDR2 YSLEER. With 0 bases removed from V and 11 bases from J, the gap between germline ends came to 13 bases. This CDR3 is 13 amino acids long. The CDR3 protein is CASSQDPGIRAFF. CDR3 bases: TGCGCCAGCAGCCAAGACCCTGGGATCCGGGCTTTCTTT.

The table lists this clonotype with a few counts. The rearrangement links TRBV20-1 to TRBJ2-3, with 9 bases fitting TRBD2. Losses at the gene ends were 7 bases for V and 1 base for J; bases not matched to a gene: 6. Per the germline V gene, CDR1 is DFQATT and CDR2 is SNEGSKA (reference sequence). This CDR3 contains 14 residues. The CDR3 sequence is CSVTGLAGTDTQYF. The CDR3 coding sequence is TGCAGTGTTACGGGACTAGCAGGCACAGATACGCAGTATTTT.

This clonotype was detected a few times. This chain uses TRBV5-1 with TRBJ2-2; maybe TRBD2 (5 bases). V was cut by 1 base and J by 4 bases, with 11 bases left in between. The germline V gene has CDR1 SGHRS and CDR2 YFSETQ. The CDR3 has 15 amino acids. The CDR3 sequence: CASSLSLAGTGELFF. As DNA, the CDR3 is TGCGCCAGCAGCTTGAGCCTAGCTGGCACCGGGGAGCTGTTTTTT.

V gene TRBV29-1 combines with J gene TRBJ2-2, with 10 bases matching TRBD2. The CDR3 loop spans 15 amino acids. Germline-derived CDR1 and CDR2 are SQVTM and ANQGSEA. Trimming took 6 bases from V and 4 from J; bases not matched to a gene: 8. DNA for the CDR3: TGCAGCGTCCAAGGAGCTAGCGGGAGCACCGGGGAGCTGTTTTTT. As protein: CSVQGASGSTGELFF.

DNA for the CDR3: TGCAGTGCTAGTCCCCCTGACTGGAGAGATGAGCAGTTCTTC. It is translated as CSASPPDWRDEQFF. The chain couples TRBV20-1 to TRBJ2-1; D ambiguous. Trimming cost V 3 bases and J 8 bases, with 17 bases left between them. This CDR3 region has 14 residues. From germline, CDR1 is DFQATT and CDR2 SNEGSKA (reference sequence).

The CDR3 DNA follows: TGTGCCAGCAGTTACTCGTCTTCATCAGCCAGCTTCTATAATTCACCCCTCCACTTT. It yields the protein CASSYSSSSASFYNSPLHF. The rearrangement joins TRBV6-2 or TRBV6-3 to TRBJ1-6; D gene ambiguous. The CDR3 consists of 19 residues. Looked up from germline, CDR1 is MNHEY and CDR2 is SVGEGT. Trimming took off 0 bases at V and 3 bases at J, with 18 bases between the two ends.

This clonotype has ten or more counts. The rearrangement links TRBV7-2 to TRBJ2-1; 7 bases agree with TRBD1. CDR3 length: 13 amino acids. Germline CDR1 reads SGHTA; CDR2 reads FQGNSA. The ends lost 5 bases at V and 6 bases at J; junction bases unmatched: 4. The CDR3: CASSLRQGNEQFF. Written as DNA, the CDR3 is TGTGCCAGCAGCCTCAGACAGGGCAATGAGCAGTTCTTC. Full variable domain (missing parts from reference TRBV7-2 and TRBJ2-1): GAGVSQSPSNKVTEKGKDVELRCDPISGHTALYWYRQSLGQGLEFLIYFQGNSAPDKSGLPSDRFSAERTGGSVSTLTIQRTQQEDSAVYLCASSLRQGNEQFFGPGTRLTVL.

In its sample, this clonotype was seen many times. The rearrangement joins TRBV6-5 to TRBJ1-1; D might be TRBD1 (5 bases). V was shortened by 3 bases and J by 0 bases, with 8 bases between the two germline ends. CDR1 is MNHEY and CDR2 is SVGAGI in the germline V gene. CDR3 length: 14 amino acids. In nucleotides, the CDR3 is TGTGCCAGCAGTTATCGGGGGTTGAACACTGAAGCTTTCTTT. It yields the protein CASSYRGLNTEAFF.